This T cell receptor (beta chain) stems from a study of T cell clonotyping in hematopoietic cell transplantation. Regarding time point: recipient sample about 28 days before transplant, after cytoreduction. Sequenced by immunoSEQ multiplex PCR; TCRdb stores in-frame clones only, minus some. The data contain approximately 9,100 clones, around four fifths of them seen just once; the ten biggest clones take up around 33%. This specimen was peripheral blood mononuclear cells, taken before stem cell transplant. The clonotype was recovered from a man aged 60-69 years with acute myeloid leukemia. Some clones in this sample may be carry-over from other donors' samples.

CDR3 sequence reads: CASSMAFLYGYTF. The CDR3 region has the DNA TGTGCCAGTAGTATGGCCTTCCTTTATGGCTACACCTTC. This sequence joins TRBV19 and TRBJ1-2; D is undetermined. Germline values: CDR1 LNHDA, CDR2 SQIVND (reference sequence). This CDR3 has 13 amino acids. Trimming cost V 3 bases and J 5 bases, with 10 bases left between them.